The 10 T cell receptor beta chains below come from one sample, sequenced in a study of CD8 T cells in ankylosing spondylitis. Overall study findings and caveats: A TCR beta motif of several highly homologous variants seemed to mark ankylosing spondylitis blood.

These receptors lack a known antigen. MiXCR was run by TCRdb on the 5' RACE reads, yielding one entry per CDR3 protein. Of about 420,000 distinct CDR3 sequences in the sample, 20% to 25% were seen once. Specimen: blood, either unsorted or a sorted T cell fraction (not recorded which). Receptors originate from a male donor with ankylosing spondylitis.

This chain joins TRBV29-1 and TRBJ2-7; D gene ambiguous. In germline, CDR1 is SQVTM, CDR2 ANQGSEA. Trimming took off 7 bases at V and 6 bases at J, with 19 bases between the two ends. This CDR3 contains 13 residues. The CDR3 nucleotides are TGCAGCGGCGCGGTCTCCCCCTCTAGCGAGCAGTACTTC. This gives the protein CSGAVSPSSEQYF.

There are a few counts of this clonotype. The rearrangement uses TRBV7-3 and TRBJ2-1, with 7 bases identical to TRBD2. The V gene end was trimmed by 5 bases and the J gene end by 1 base; junction bases not matched to a gene: 5. Germline V gives CDR1 SGHTA, CDR2 FQGTGA. The CDR3 runs to 15 residues. The CDR3 DNA sequence: TGTGCCAGCAGCCAAAGCGGGAAGTCCTACAATGAGCAGTTCTTC. Protein product: CASSQSGKSYNEQFF.

The chain combines TRBV5-1 with TRBJ2-1; 7 bases match TRBD1. This CDR3 spans 15 amino acids. The germline V gene has CDR1 SGHRS and CDR2 YFSETQ. Unmatched junction bases numbered 8, after V lost 3 bases and J lost 5 bases. CDR3 in amino acids: CASSSTGDGHNEQFF. The CDR3 bases are TGCGCCAGCAGCTCTACAGGGGATGGCCACAATGAGCAGTTCTTC.

This clonotype was recorded a few times. The chain uses TRBV7-8 and TRBJ1-1; tentative D call: TRBD1 (6 bases). The CDR3 is 14 amino acids. Germline CDR1 SGHVS, CDR2 FQNEAQ. With 5 bases removed from V and 4 bases from J, the gap between germline ends came to 14 bases. In DNA, the CDR3 is TGTGCCAGCAGCGGGACCGCGGGGGCCACTGAAGCTTTCTTT. This codes for CASSGTAGATEAFF.

This chain connects TRBV28 to TRBJ1-3; D gene uncertain. V was cut by 2 bases and J by 4 bases, with 9 bases left in between. The germline V gene has CDR1 MDHEN and CDR2 SYDVKM. The CDR3 has 14 residues. The CDR3 loop is CASSLDRAGNTIYF. The DNA for the CDR3 is TGTGCCAGCAGTTTAGACCGGGCGGGAAACACCATATATTTT.

This clonotype was seen a handful of times. The chain employs TRBV10-3 and TRBJ1-1; D is unclear. Germline-derived CDR1 and CDR2 are ENHRY and SYGVKD. The CDR3 runs 15 residues. V shed 0 bases and J shed 8 bases, with 16 bases lying between them. The CDR3 bases are TGTGCCATCAGTGAGTCAGCAACCGTCCGTTGGGAAGCTTTCTTT. Amino acids: CAISESATVRWEAFF.

This clonotype occurred a few times. The V and J genes are TRBV20-1 and TRBJ2-5, with a weak D call TRBD2 (5 bases). Germline CDR1 and CDR2: DFQATT and SNEGSKA (reference sequence). The CDR3 extends over 13 amino acids. Trimming removed 4 bases from V and 1 base from J, with 10 bases in between. The CDR3 region is CSAITTSQETQYF. In DNA form, the CDR3 reads TGCAGTGCTATCACCACTAGCCAAGAGACCCAGTACTTC.

This clonotype showed up just a few times. The CDR3 DNA reads as TGTGCCAGCAGGCGAACCAGGGGAACCACTGAAGCTTTCTTT. It translates to CASRRTRGTTEAFF. This sequence joins TRBV12-3 or TRBV12-4 and TRBJ1-1, with D perhaps matching TRBD1 (6 bases). The CDR3 covers 14 residues. Trimming took 6 bases from V and 4 from J, leaving 15 bases between them.

The J gene is TRBJ2-3, the V gene TRBV11-3; D remains unclear. Germline assignment: CDR1 SGHNT and CDR2 YENEEA. V was pared by 5 bases and J by 0 bases, with 9 bases between. The CDR3 consists of 14 residues. The CDR3 region is CASSARDSTDTQYF. DNA for the CDR3: TGTGCCAGCAGCGCCCGCGACAGCACAGATACGCAGTATTTT.

This clonotype has a handful of counts. The chain is built from TRBV5-1 and TRBJ1-1, with a possible D match to TRBD1 (6 bases). The CDR3 is 14 amino acids. CDR1 is SGHRS and CDR2 is YFSETQ in the germline V gene. V was trimmed by 3 bases and J by 0 bases, leaving 9 bases between them. The CDR3 sequence: CASSSRGLNTEAFF. The CDR3 DNA is TGCGCCAGCAGCTCCAGGGGTTTGAACACTGAAGCTTTCTTT.